This T cell receptor (beta chain) was profiled in a study of a mutant IDH1 vaccine in newly diagnosed glioma. About the study: First vaccine doses came 4-6 weeks after radiotherapy alone, or with temozolomide cycles.

The assay was immunoSEQ multiplex PCR, and TCRdb's table has in-frame clones only and misses some. Altogether 40,000 to 55,000 clones are present, roughly 73% being singletons, with the ten largest covering about 5.2%. This CDR3 spans 16 amino acids. Germline lookup yields CDR1 SGHNT and CDR2 YYREEE (reference sequence). V lost 0 bases and J lost 0, with 10 bases in between. Regarding time point: week 5, during vaccination. Alongside topical imiquimod, each dose of vaccine comprised 300 ug of mutant IDH1 20-mer peptide. Note on this clone: Its antigen is not identified.

Sequencing was performed on PBMCs, taken from a glioma patient whose treatment included an IDH1 peptide vaccine. The chain uses TRBV5-4 and TRBJ2-1; TRBD1 might be the D (5 bases). The sequence came from a man aged 50-60 years with glioma. The CDR3 here is CASSLGGAGSYNEQFF. Here the CDR3 DNA reads TGTGCCAGCAGCTTGGGGGGCGCAGGCTCCTACAATGAGCAGTTCTTC.